This TCR beta chain is from a study of blood T cell repertoires in COVID-19. V dropped 3 bases and J dropped 6 bases, with 7 bases sitting between them. This CDR3 has 12 amino acids. CDR1 is LGHDT and CDR2 is YNNKEL in the germline V gene (reference sequence). Using immunoSEQ multiplex PCR, the repertoire was profiled, and TCRdb retains in-frame clones only, with some absent. This table has fewer than 150,000 clones, roughly 88% appearing once. The clonotype was recovered from a human donor in a cohort sampled during active COVID-19. Sequences were obtained from peripheral blood. This rearrangement joins TRBV3-1 (or the pseudogene TRBV3-2) to TRBJ2-3; no definite D call. DNA of the CDR3: TGTGCCAGCAGCCAGACTTCCGATACGCAGTATTTT. Protein sequence: CASSQTSDTQYF.